The clone carrying this T cell receptor beta chain has only a few counts. As yet, its antigen is unknown. The CDR3 runs to 14 residues. Germline V gene data show CDR1 as SGHNT and CDR2 as YYREEE (reference sequence). Trimming removed 0 bases at V and 2 bases at J, with 9 bases between. The data were taken from a study of beta chain features in type 1 diabetes. Regarding the study as a whole: PCR could preferentially amplify shorter templates, alike in patients and controls. Patients showed naive, central memory and Treg TCRB repertoires that appeared more similar than those of healthy donors. Researchers report that Type 1 diabetes patients had moderately but significantly shorter TCRB CDR3s across all four CD4+ subsets. In type 1 diabetes patients, VDJ junctions had fewer insertions; deletions at these junctions were more frequent.

The investigators reverse transcribed all of the isolated RNA, so they sequenced expressed TCRB transcripts. Sequencing used immunoSEQ multiplex PCR; TCRdb keeps in-frame clones, though not all of them. The sample includes under 300,000 clones, roughly 22% of them seen just once. The chain uses TRBV5-4 and TRBJ2-7; unclear D gene. Sequenced input: naive CD4+ T cells from blood. The source is a woman in her forties with type 1 diabetes. CDR3 loop: CASSLGAGTYEQYF. The CDR3 DNA sequence: TGTGCCAGCAGCTTGGGCGCAGGTACCTACGAGCAGTACTTC.